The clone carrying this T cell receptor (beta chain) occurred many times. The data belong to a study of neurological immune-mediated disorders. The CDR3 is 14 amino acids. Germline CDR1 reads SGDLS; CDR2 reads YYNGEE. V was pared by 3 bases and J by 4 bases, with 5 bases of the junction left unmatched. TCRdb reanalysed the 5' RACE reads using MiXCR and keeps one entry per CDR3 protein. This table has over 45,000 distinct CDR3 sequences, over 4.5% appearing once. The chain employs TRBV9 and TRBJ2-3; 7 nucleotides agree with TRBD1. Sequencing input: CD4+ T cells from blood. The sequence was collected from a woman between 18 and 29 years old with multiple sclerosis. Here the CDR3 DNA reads TGTGCCAGCAGCGATCGGACAGGAGCAGATACGCAGTATTTT. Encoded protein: CASSDRTGADTQYF.